This record concerns one T cell receptor beta chain sequence. Original methodology: Using reference gene primer amplification, nucleated cell counts were estimated. Clones were read by immunoSEQ multiplex PCR, and TCRdb kept only the in-frame ones, dropping some. V, J and clone size are taken as reported in that table, and D and trimming were inferred from the DNA itself. The data show tens of thousands of clones, with about nine tenths seen just once and around 0.97% held by the top ten. This specimen belongs to a study of blood T cell repertoires in COVID-19. Across the whole study: From T cells, B-cell-depleted T cells, or PBMCs came the material, which was cDNA or gDNA.

The CDR3 spans 17 residues. Germline V CDR1 and CDR2: MDHEN, SYDVKM. With V trimmed by 4 bases and J by 9 bases, 11 bases remained unmatched. This rearrangement joins TRBV28 to TRBJ2-2, with 13 bases aligning to TRBD2. Material for sequencing was peripheral blood. The receptor was derived from a woman in her fifties or sixties in a cohort sampled during active COVID-19. The DNA for the CDR3 is TGTGCCAGCAGTTCCCAACTAGCGGGAGGGCCATACAGGGAGCTGTTTTTT. Its protein is CASSSQLAGGPYRELFF.